Sequencing of this T cell receptor (beta chain) was carried out in a study of a mutant IDH1 vaccine in newly diagnosed glioma. Across the whole study: A roughly 62% male, approximately 40% female split and a mean age of about 43 years characterized treated patients. Findings and caveats of the study: In about 93% of patients, immune responses induced by the vaccine occurred.

This clone was seen a handful of times. The antigen is unknown. The method was immunoSEQ multiplex PCR; TCRdb's version includes in-frame clones alone and lacks a portion of them. The data show 50,000 to 85,000 clones, over 75% seen once. This CDR3 spans 15 amino acids. Trimming took off 5 bases at V and 6 bases at J, with 19 bases between the two ends. The germline CDR1 and CDR2 sequences are SGHTA and FQGNSA. The time point denotes: week 23, last vaccination. A single vaccine dose contained 300 ug of mutant IDH1 20-mer peptide, and topical imiquimod was used with it. The chain carries TRBV7-2 and TRBJ1-1; TRBD1 is a possible D gene (6 bases). The input for sequencing was PBMCs, taken from a glioma patient whose treatment included an IDH1 peptide vaccine. The sequence derives from a man aged 18 to 29 with glioma. CDR3 sequence: CASSKAGAGSAEAFF. In nucleotides, the CDR3 is TGTGCCAGCAGCAAAGCGGGGGCTGGGAGCGCTGAAGCTTTCTTT.